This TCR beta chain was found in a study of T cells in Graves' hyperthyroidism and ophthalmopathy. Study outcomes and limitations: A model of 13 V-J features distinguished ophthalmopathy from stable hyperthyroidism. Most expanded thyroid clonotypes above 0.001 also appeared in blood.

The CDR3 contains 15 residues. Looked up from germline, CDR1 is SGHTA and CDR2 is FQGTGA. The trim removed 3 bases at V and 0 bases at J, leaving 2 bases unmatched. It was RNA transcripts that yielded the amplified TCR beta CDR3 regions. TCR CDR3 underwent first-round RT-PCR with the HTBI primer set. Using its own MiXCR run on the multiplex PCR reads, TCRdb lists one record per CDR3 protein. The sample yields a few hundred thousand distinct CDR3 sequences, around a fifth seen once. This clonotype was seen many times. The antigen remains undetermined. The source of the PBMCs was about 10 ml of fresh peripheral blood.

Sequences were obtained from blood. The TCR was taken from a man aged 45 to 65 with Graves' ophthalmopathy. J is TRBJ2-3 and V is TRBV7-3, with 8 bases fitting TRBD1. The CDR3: CASSLTGASTDTQYF. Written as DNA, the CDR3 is TGTGCCAGCAGCTTGACAGGGGCGAGCACAGATACGCAGTATTTT.